The 32 T cell receptor beta chains below come from one sample, sequenced in a study of CD8+ T cells in alopecia areata. Reverse transcribed after extraction, RNA yielded cDNA as the sequencing template. Sequencing used immunoSEQ multiplex PCR; TCRdb keeps in-frame clones, though not all of them. The data show 150,000 or so clones, approximately 65% seen once. This specimen consisted of CD8+ T cells sorted from blood, obtained at week 0. All receptors derive from a human donor with alopecia areata.

The chain has TRBV7-9 and TRBJ1-2, with D possibly matching TRBD1 (6 bases). Deletions cut 6 bases from V and 4 bases from J, with 12 bases between. The germline gives CDR1 SEHNR, CDR2 FQNEAQ (reference sequence). The CDR3 covers 13 residues. The CDR3 protein is CASRSGEAYGYTF. CDR3 bases: TGTGCCAGCAGATCAGGGGAGGCCTATGGCTACACCTTC.

There are a few counts of this clone. The rearrangement links TRBV7-9 to TRBJ2-3, with D perhaps matching TRBD2 (6 bases). Trimming left V 5 bases short and J 3 bases short, with 15 bases between. The length of the CDR3 is 15 residues. Germline V CDR1 and CDR2: SEHNR, FQNEAQ (reference sequence). The CDR3, as DNA: TGTGCCAGCAGCCGGCCGGCCGGGGGTACAGATACGCAGTATTTT. Amino acid sequence: CASSRPAGGTDTQYF.

This rearrangement joins TRBV7-9 to TRBJ1-1, with unresolved D. The ends were cut back, 1 base at V and 4 bases at J, with 10 bases in the middle. Germline V gene data show CDR1 as SEHNR and CDR2 as FQNEAQ (reference sequence). The CDR3 extends over 14 amino acids. The CDR3 DNA sequence: TGTGCCAGCAGCTTAGGCACAGCGAGCACTGAAGCTTTCTTT. The encoded protein is CASSLGTASTEAFF.

The chain employs TRBV10-3 and TRBJ2-3, with D maybe TRBD1 (6 bases). Germline assignment: CDR1 ENHRY and CDR2 SYGVKD. V shed 10 bases and J shed 4 bases, with 24 bases lying between them. This CDR3 comprises 16 residues. The CDR3: CATLTPTGFSSDTQYF. The CDR3 DNA follows: TGTGCCACCCTCACCCCAACAGGGTTTTCTTCAGATACGCAGTATTTT.

This sequence joins TRBV5-6 and TRBJ2-1; D is undetermined. V dropped 0 bases and J dropped 15 bases, with 13 bases sitting between them. This CDR3 region has 12 residues. Germline CDR1 reads SGHDT; CDR2 reads YYEEEE. The CDR3 sequence is CASSLGSRMGFF. The CDR3 nucleotides are TGTGCCAGCAGCTTGGGGTCCAGGATGGGGTTCTTC.

This clone showed up just a few times. The chain joins TRBV29-1 to TRBJ2-5, with unresolved D. The CDR3 runs 13 residues. Trimming cost V 2 bases and J 2 bases, with 9 bases left between them. Per germline, CDR1 SQVTM and CDR2 ANQGSEA. CDR3 DNA: TGCAGCGTTGAATATGCACGGCAAGAGACCCAGTACTTC. Encoded protein: CSVEYARQETQYF.

This chain uses TRBV7-8 with TRBJ2-7; no clear D. The CDR3 runs to 13 residues. Trimming removed 3 bases at V and 3 bases at J, with 9 bases between. Germline V gene lookup returns CDR1 SGHVS and CDR2 FQNEAQ. CDR3: CASSLGPDYEQYF. The CDR3 bases are TGTGCCAGCAGCTTGGGCCCGGACTACGAGCAGTACTTC.

This rearrangement joins TRBV27 to TRBJ1-2; possibly TRBD1 for D (5 bases). V was pared by 4 bases and J by 5 bases, with 17 bases between. The V gene's germline CDR1 is MNHEY and CDR2 SMNVEV (reference sequence). The CDR3 sequence is 15 residues long. This chain's CDR3 is CASSWTIGDLYGYTF. The CDR3 bases are TGTGCCAGCAGTTGGACCATTGGGGACTTATATGGCTACACCTTC.

The chain joins TRBV5-1 to TRBJ2-3, with no clear D. Germline loops: CDR1 SGHRS, CDR2 YFSETQ. Trimming shortened V by 4 bases and J by 2 bases, and 11 bases separated the two germline ends. The CDR3 is 14 amino acids. The CDR3 spells CASSLGPYTDTQYF. The CDR3 DNA follows: TGCGCCAGCAGCCTCGGTCCCTACACAGATACGCAGTATTTT.

This clone was observed a handful of times. This chain uses TRBV19 with TRBJ1-5, with a weak D call TRBD1 (5 bases). The CDR3 is made up of 14 amino acids. The V gene's germline CDR1 is LNHDA and CDR2 SQIVND (reference sequence). Deletions cut 2 bases from V and 12 bases from J, with 17 bases between. CDR3 sequence: CASSISEGSGIQHF. Here the CDR3 DNA reads TGTGCCAGTAGTATAAGTGAAGGGTCAGGGATCCAGCATTTT.

This clone was counted once. J is TRBJ2-3 and V is TRBV2, with TRBD2 identical over 13 bases. The CDR3 extends over 16 amino acids. Germline V gives CDR1 SNHLY, CDR2 FYNNEI. Trimming removed 6 bases from V and 0 bases from J; junction bases left unmatched: 3. In DNA form, the CDR3 reads TGTGCCAGCAGGGGGACTAGCGGGGAAAGCACAGATACGCAGTATTTT. Translated: CASRGTSGESTDTQYF.

This clone was found a few times. This rearrangement joins TRBV5-1 to TRBJ2-1, with 9 bases aligning to TRBD1. Germline CDR1 reads SGHRS; CDR2 reads YFSETQ. Trimming cost V 0 bases and J 10 bases; bases outside gene matches: 8. This CDR3 comprises 15 residues. Written as DNA, the CDR3 is TGCGCCAGCAGCTTGGAGGGACAGGGCCTACCCGAGCAGTTCTTC. Protein product: CASSLEGQGLPEQFF.

This chain uses TRBV30 with TRBJ1-1; D is ambiguous. Germline V gene lookup returns CDR1 GTSNPN and CDR2 SVGIG (reference sequence). The CDR3 covers 13 residues. The ends were cut back, 0 bases at V and 1 base at J, with 6 bases in the middle. This CDR3 reads CAWSVHGNTEAFF. The DNA for the CDR3 is TGTGCCTGGAGTGTACACGGGAACACTGAAGCTTTCTTT.

This clone has more than one count but fewer than ten. V is TRBV7-9 and J is TRBJ1-6; no reliable D call. V was clipped by 1 base and J by 5 bases, with 6 bases between them. Germline CDR1 is SEHNR and CDR2 is FQNEAQ (reference sequence). This CDR3 is 14 amino acids long. The CDR3 DNA sequence: TGTGCCAGCAGCTTAGTGGGTGATAATTCACCCCTCCACTTT. Translation gives CASSLVGDNSPLHF.

This clone came up many times. The CDR3: CSVEATGESSYEQYF. The CDR3 nucleotides read TGCAGCGTTGAAGCCACAGGGGAATCCTCCTACGAGCAGTACTTC. The rearrangement uses TRBV29-1 and TRBJ2-7, with 7 bases identical to TRBD1. With 1 base clipped from V and 0 bases from J, the junction kept 6 bases outside the gene matches. CDR3 length: 15 amino acids. Germline loops: CDR1 SQVTM, CDR2 ANQGSEA.

This clone showed up just a few times. The V and J genes are TRBV25-1 and TRBJ2-1, with 9 bases lining up with TRBD1. CDR3 length: 18 residues. With V trimmed by 6 bases and J by 7 bases, 19 bases remained unmatched. CDR1 and CDR2 (germline): MGHDK, SYGVNS. CDR3 sequence: CASRSSIRDREFVNEQFF. CDR3 nucleotides: TGTGCCAGCAGAAGTTCTATCCGGGACAGGGAGTTCGTTAATGAGCAGTTCTTC.

J is TRBJ1-1 and V is TRBV19; D is unclear. This CDR3 spans 11 amino acids. Trimming cost V 9 bases and J 1 base, with 6 bases left between them. CDR1 and CDR2 from the germline V gene are LNHDA and SQIVND (reference sequence). In nucleotides, the CDR3 is TGTGCCAGGATCAAGAACACTGAAGCTTTCTTT. Translated, it gives CARIKNTEAFF.

This clone was detected a few times. This chain uses TRBV4-2 with TRBJ2-5; 9 nucleotides agree with TRBD2. The V segment lost 4 bases and the J segment 3 bases; nucleotides outside the gene matches: 3. This CDR3 is built from 14 residues. In germline, CDR1 is LGHNA, CDR2 YNFKEQ. The CDR3 here is CASSLIAGEETQYF. As DNA, the CDR3 is TGTGCCAGCAGCCTCATAGCGGGGGAAGAGACCCAGTACTTC.

This chain connects TRBV29-1 to TRBJ2-7; the D gene is possibly TRBD2 (6 bases). This CDR3 is 14 amino acids long. Trimming took off 6 bases at V and 3 bases at J, with 18 bases between the two ends. Germline values: CDR1 SQVTM, CDR2 ANQGSEA. CDR3 nucleotides: TGCAGCGTCCGAACGCGGGACGGAAGCTACGAGCAGTACTTC. This encodes CSVRTRDGSYEQYF.

This chain joins TRBV6-5 and TRBJ1-5; no firm D call. The CDR3 covers 13 residues. CDR1 MNHEY and CDR2 SVGAGI come from the germline V gene. V lost 5 bases and J lost 9, with 14 bases in between. The CDR3 bases are TGTGCCAGCAGTACCGGAGGGATCGGGCCCCAGCATTTT. It yields the protein CASSTGGIGPQHF.

This chain joins TRBV5-6 and TRBJ2-1, with D uncertain. Trimming removed 5 bases from V and 4 bases from J, with 7 bases in between. This CDR3 is built from 12 residues. CDR1 and CDR2 from the germline V gene are SGHDT and YYEEEE. In DNA, the CDR3 is TGTGCCAGCAGAGATCTTTACAATGAGCAGTTCTTC. This encodes CASRDLYNEQFF.

The chain recombines TRBV18 with TRBJ2-5; perhaps TRBD2 as D (5 bases). Germline V gene sequence: CDR1 KGHSH, CDR2 LQKENI. This CDR3 spans 13 amino acids. V shed 6 bases and J shed 3 bases, with 11 bases lying between them. CDR3 sequence: CASSRDSKETQYF. The CDR3 nucleotides are TGTGCCAGCTCTCGGGATTCGAAAGAGACCCAGTACTTC.

This clone was recorded a few times. The V gene is TRBV5-1, the J gene TRBJ2-1; D gene ambiguous. V shed 4 bases and J shed 8 bases, with 10 bases lying between them. This CDR3 has 12 residues. Looked up from germline, CDR1 is SGHRS and CDR2 is YFSETQ. The CDR3 nucleotides read TGCGCCAGCAGCCGCTTTTGGGATGAGCAGTTCTTC. It codes for CASSRFWDEQFF.

The chain carries TRBV6-5 and TRBJ1-5; 7 positions agree with TRBD1. Germline V CDR1 and CDR2: MNHEY, SVGAGI. The CDR3 extends over 15 amino acids. V was pared by 2 bases and J by 3 bases, with 4 bases of the junction left unmatched. The CDR3 DNA is TGTGCCAGCAGTTACATCGGGACAGACAATCAGCCCCAGCATTTT. It specifies CASSYIGTDNQPQHF.

This clone was seen more than once but under ten times. The chain combines TRBV29-1 with TRBJ1-2; 7 positions match TRBD1. Losses at the gene ends were 5 bases for V and 2 bases for J; bases not matched to a gene: 11. The CDR3 totals 15 residues. Per germline, CDR1 SQVTM and CDR2 ANQGSEA. The DNA for the CDR3 is TGCAGCGTTCTTGGCACAGGGGATTCGAACTATGGCTACACCTTC. This gives the protein CSVLGTGDSNYGYTF.

The chain recombines TRBV30 with TRBJ2-1; D might be TRBD1 or TRBD2, each matching 5 bases. CDR1 and CDR2 from the germline V gene are GTSNPN and SVGIG (reference sequence). V was trimmed by 6 bases and J by 6 bases, leaving 18 bases between them. The CDR3 is made up of 14 amino acids. In nucleotides, the CDR3 is TGTGCCTGCTTTGAGGGACGGCCCACCAATGAGCAGTTCTTC. Its translation is CACFEGRPTNEQFF.

Comment on this clone: Other DNA sequences from this sample encode an identical CDR3 as well. The CDR3 coding sequence is TGTGCCTGGAGTAGAGGGGCGTCCTACAATGAGCAGTTCTTC. This codes for CAWSRGASYNEQFF. This chain connects TRBV30 to TRBJ2-1; perhaps D is TRBD1 or TRBD2 (5 bases each). Trimming shortened V by 2 bases and J by 1 base, and 9 bases separated the two germline ends. There are 14 residues in the CDR3. Germline V gene sequence: CDR1 GTSNPN, CDR2 SVGIG (reference sequence).

CDR3 nucleotide sequence: TGTGCCAGCAGCCTCGGGACTAACGAGCAGTACTTC. It translates to CASSLGTNEQYF. This chain uses TRBV5-6 with TRBJ2-7, with 7 bases fitting TRBD2. Germline assignment: CDR1 SGHDT and CDR2 YYEEEE. The CDR3 runs to 12 residues. V shed 4 bases and J 5 bases; nucleotides not matched to a gene: 3.

The chain employs TRBV19 and TRBJ1-1; TRBD1 aligns across 7 bases. Germline CDR1 LNHDA, CDR2 SQIVND (reference sequence). V was clipped by 5 bases and J by 2 bases; unmatched bases: 8. This CDR3 has 15 amino acids. The CDR3 is CASSGTAGANTEAFF. As DNA, the CDR3 is TGTGCCAGTAGTGGGACAGCTGGGGCTAACACTGAAGCTTTCTTT.

The J gene is TRBJ2-5, the V gene TRBV7-8; D is ambiguous. CDR3 length equals 13 residues. Germline assignment: CDR1 SGHVS and CDR2 FQNEAQ. Trimming removed 1 base from V and 5 bases from J, with 8 bases in between. The CDR3 loop reads CASSLVSGETQYF. The CDR3 DNA reads as TGTGCCAGCAGCTTAGTATCTGGGGAGACCCAGTACTTC.

The chain carries TRBV4-1 and TRBJ2-7, with TRBD1 as a possible D gene (5 bases). CDR3 length: 14 residues. Trimming removed 1 base from V and 7 bases from J, with 14 bases in between. The germline gives CDR1 MGHRA, CDR2 YSYEKL. CDR3 in DNA: TGCGCCAGCAGCCAAGTGGACACTGGGTGGGAGCAGTACTTC. Translation gives CASSQVDTGWEQYF.

The gene calls are TRBV27 and TRBJ1-2; D perhaps matches TRBD1 (6 bases). Germline values: CDR1 MNHEY, CDR2 SMNVEV (reference sequence). CDR3 length equals 15 residues. Deletions cut 8 bases from V and 4 bases from J, with 20 bases between. The CDR3 DNA follows: TGTGCCAGCGGATACCCACAGGGCCTGGGCTATGGCTACACCTTC. Encoded protein: CASGYPQGLGYGYTF.